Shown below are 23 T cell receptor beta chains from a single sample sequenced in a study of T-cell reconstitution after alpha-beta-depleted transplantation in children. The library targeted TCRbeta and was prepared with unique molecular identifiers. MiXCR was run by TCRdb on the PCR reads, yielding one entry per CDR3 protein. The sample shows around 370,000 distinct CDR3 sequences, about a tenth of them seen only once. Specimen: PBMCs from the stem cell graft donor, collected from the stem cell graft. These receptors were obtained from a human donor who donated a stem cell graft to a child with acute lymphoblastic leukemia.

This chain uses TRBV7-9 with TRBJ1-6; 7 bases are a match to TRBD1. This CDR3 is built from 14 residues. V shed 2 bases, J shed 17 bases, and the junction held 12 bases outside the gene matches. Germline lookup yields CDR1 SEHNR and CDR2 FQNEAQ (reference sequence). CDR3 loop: CASSLRQGINPIHF. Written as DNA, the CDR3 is TGTGCCAGCAGCTTACGACAGGGTATCAACCCAATCCACTTT.

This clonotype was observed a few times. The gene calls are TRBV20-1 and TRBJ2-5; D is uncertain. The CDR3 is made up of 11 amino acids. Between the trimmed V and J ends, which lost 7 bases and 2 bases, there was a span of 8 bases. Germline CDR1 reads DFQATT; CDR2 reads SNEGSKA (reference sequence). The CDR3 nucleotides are TGCAGTGTTTCAACGCAAGAGACCCAGTACTTC. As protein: CSVSTQETQYF.

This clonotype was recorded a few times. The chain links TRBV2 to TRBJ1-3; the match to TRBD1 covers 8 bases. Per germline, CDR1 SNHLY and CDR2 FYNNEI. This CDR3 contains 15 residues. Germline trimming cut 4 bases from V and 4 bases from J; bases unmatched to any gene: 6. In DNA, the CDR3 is TGTGCCAGCAGTGTCCGACAGGGGACGGGAAACACCATATATTTT. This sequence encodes CASSVRQGTGNTIYF. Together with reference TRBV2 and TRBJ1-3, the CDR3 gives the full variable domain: EPEVTQTPSHQVTQMGQEVILRCVPISNHLYFYWYRQILGQKVEFLVSFYNNEISEKSEIFDDQFSVERPDGSNFTLKIRSTKLEDSAMYFCASSVRQGTGNTIYFGEGSWLTVV.

The CDR3 DNA reads TGCGCCAGCAGCCAAGATCGACCAGGACTAGCGTTAAATGAGCAGTTCTTC. Its protein product is CASSQDRPGLALNEQFF. The chain combines TRBV4-3 with TRBJ2-1; 9 positions agree with TRBD2. CDR3 size: 17 residues. V shed 0 bases, J shed 7 bases, and the junction held 10 bases outside the gene matches. CDR1 LGHNA and CDR2 YSLEER come from the germline V gene.

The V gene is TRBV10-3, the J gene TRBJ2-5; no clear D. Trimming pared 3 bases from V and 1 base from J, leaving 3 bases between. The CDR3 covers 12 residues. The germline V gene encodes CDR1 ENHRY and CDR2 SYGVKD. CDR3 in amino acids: CAISEIQETQYF. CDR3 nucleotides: TGTGCCATCAGTGAAATCCAAGAGACCCAGTACTTC.

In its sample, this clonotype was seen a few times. As DNA, the CDR3 is TGCAGTGCCAAGGGACTAGCGCGCAGGAACGAGCAGTACTTC. This codes for CSAKGLARRNEQYF. The gene calls are TRBV20-1 and TRBJ2-7; 10 bases are a match to TRBD2. Germline CDR1 and CDR2: DFQATT and SNEGSKA (reference sequence). J was trimmed by 5 bases and V by 6 bases; bases with no gene match: 10. The CDR3 totals 14 residues.

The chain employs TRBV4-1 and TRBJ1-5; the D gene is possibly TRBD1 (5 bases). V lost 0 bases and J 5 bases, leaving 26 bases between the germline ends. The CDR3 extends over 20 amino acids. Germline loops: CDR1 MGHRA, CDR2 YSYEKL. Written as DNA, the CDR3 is TGCGCCAGCAGCCAAGATTGGGGCGCGGGGGTGGAACAGACCGATCAGCCCCAGCATTTT. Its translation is CASSQDWGAGVEQTDQPQHF.

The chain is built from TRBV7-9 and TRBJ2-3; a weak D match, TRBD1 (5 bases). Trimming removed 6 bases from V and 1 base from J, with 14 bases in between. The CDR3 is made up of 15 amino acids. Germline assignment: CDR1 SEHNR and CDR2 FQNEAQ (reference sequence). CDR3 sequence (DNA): TGTGCCAGCAGAGCCTCAGGGCCCCGCACAGATACGCAGTATTTT. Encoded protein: CASRASGPRTDTQYF.

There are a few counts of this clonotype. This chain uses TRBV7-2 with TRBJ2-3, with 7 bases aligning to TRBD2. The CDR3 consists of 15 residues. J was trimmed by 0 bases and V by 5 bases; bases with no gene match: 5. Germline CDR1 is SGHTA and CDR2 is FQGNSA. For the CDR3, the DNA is TGTGCCAGCAGCCCGGGGGGTACTAGCACAGATACGCAGTATTTT. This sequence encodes CASSPGGTSTDTQYF.

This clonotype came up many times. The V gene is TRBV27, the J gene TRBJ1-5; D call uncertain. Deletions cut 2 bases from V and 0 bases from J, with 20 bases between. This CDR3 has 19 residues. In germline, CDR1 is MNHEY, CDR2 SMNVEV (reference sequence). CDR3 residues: CASSLRPSGGPYSNQPQHF. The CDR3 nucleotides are TGTGCCAGCAGTTTAAGGCCGTCAGGAGGCCCTTATAGCAATCAGCCCCAGCATTTT.

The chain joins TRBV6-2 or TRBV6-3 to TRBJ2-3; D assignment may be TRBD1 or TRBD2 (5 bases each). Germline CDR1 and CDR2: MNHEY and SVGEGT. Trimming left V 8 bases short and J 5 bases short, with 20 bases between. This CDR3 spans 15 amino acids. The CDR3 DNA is TGTGCCAGCGCCCGGGACGACCAACCCGGAGATACGCAGTATTTT. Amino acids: CASARDDQPGDTQYF.

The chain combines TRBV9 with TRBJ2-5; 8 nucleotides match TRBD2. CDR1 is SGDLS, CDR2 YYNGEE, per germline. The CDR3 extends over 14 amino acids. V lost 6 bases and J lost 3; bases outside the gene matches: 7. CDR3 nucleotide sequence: TGTGCCAGCACCACTCGGGGGGGGGAAGAGACCCAGTACTTC. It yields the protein CASTTRGGEETQYF.

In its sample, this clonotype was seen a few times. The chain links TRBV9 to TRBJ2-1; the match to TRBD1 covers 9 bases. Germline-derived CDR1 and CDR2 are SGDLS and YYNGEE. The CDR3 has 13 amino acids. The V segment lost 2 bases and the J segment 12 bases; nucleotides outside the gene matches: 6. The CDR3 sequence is CASSVSGQGMQFF. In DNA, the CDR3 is TGTGCCAGCAGCGTCTCGGGACAGGGCATGCAGTTCTTC.

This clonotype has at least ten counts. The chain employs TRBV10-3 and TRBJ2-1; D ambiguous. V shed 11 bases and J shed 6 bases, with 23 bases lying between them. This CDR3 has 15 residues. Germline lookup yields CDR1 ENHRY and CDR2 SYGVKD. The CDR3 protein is CASRSSGPPSNEQFF. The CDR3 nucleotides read TGTGCCTCCCGTTCGTCCGGACCACCTTCCAATGAGCAGTTCTTC.

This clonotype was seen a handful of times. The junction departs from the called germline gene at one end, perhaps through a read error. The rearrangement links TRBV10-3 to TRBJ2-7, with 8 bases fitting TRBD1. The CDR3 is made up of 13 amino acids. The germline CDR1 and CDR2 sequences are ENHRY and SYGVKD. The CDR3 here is CAISTGGSYEQYF. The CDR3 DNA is TGTGCGATCAGTACAGGGGGTTCCTACGAGCAGTACTTC.

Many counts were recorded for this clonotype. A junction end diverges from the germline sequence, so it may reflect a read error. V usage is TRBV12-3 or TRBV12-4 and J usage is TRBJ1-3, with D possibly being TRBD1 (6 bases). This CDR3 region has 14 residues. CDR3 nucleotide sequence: TGCGCCAGCAGCTTGCAGGGGTCTGGAAACACCATATATTTT. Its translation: CASSLQGSGNTIYF.

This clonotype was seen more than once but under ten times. CDR3 DNA: TGTGCCAGCAGGCCCGACAGGGCAGGTGGCTACACCTTC. The encoded protein is CASRPDRAGGYTF. The V call is TRBV27, the J call TRBJ1-2, with 7 nucleotides matching TRBD1. Trimming took 6 bases from V and 7 from J; bases not matched to a gene: 8. The CDR3 has 13 amino acids. Germline V gives CDR1 MNHEY, CDR2 SMNVEV (reference sequence).

The CDR3 DNA sequence: TGCAGCGTTGAAGCGGCGGACAGGGCGGGCGAGACCCAGTACTTC. The encoded protein is CSVEAADRAGETQYF. V and J are TRBV29-1 and TRBJ2-5; 8 bases agree with TRBD1. The CDR3 is made up of 15 amino acids. Germline CDR1 reads SQVTM; CDR2 reads ANQGSEA. The V gene end was trimmed by 1 base and the J gene end by 5 bases; junction bases not matched to a gene: 9. The whole variable domain, filled in from reference TRBV29-1 and TRBJ2-5, reads SAVISQKPSRDICQRGTSLTIQCQVDSQVTMMFWYRQQPGQSLTLIATANQGSEATYESGFVIDKFPISRPNLTFSTLTVSNMSPEDSSIYLCSVEAADRAGETQYFGPGTRLLVL.

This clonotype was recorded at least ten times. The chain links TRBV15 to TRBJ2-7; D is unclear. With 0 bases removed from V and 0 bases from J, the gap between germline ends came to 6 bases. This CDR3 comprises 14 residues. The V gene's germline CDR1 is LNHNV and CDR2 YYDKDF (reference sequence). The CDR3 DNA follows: TGTGCCACCAGCAGAGATCTTGGCTCCTACGAGCAGTACTTC. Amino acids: CATSRDLGSYEQYF.

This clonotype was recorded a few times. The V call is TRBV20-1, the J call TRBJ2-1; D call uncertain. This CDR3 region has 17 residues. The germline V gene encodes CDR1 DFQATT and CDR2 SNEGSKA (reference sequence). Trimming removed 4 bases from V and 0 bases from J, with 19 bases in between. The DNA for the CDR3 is TGCAGTGCTAATACGGTCGCTCTGTCGAGCTCCTACAATGAGCAGTTCTTC. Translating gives CSANTVALSSSYNEQFF.

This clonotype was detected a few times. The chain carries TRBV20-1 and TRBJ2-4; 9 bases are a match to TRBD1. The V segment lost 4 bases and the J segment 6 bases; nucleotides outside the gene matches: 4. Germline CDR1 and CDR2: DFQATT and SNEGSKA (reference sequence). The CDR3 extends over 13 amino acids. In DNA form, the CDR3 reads TGCAGTGCTAATCGGGACAGGGTAAACATTCAGTACTTC. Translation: CSANRDRVNIQYF.

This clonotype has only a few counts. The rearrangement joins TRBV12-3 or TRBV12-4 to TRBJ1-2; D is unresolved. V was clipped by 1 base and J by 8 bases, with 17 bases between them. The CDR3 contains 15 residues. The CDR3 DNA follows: TGTGCCAGCAGTTTAGAGTTCGGATCCGTTAGGGGCTACACCTTC. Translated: CASSLEFGSVRGYTF.

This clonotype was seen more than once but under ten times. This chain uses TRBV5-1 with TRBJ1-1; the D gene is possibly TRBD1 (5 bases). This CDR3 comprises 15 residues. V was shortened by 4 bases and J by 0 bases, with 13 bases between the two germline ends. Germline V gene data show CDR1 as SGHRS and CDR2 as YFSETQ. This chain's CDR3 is CASSLIPGLNTEAFF. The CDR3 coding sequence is TGCGCCAGCAGCCTGATACCGGGACTGAACACTGAAGCTTTCTTT. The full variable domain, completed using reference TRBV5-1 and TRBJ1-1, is KAGVTQTPRYLIKTRGQQVTLSCSPISGHRSVSWYQQTPGQGLQFLFEYFSETQRNKGNFPGRFSGRQFSNSRSEMNVSTLELGDSALYLCASSLIPGLNTEAFFGQGTRLTVV.